The clone carrying this TCR beta chain has only a few counts. Its matching antigen is unknown. The CDR3 totals 11 residues. Germline trimming cut 8 bases from V and 4 bases from J; bases unmatched to any gene: 1. From germline, CDR1 is WSHSY and CDR2 SAAADI. Both 60 Vbeta primers and 13 Jbeta primers went into the PCR. Some clones are missing from TCRdb's copy, which holds only in-frame ones; the method was immunoSEQ multiplex PCR. The sample lists fewer than 110,000 clones, around two thirds seen once, with roughly 3% in the top ten. These data belong to a study of cytomegalovirus exposure and HLA in healthy donors. Whole-study findings and limits: Within an earlier analysis, most TCR beta V segments proved productive either about 90% or about 30% of the time. According to a later analysis, most TCR beta chains associated with CMV appeared HLA-restricted.

The rearrangement links TRBV10-2 to TRBJ2-7, with 8 bases lining up with TRBD1. The TCR originated in a woman between 45 and 65 years old in good health and CMV-seronegative. Sequencing was done on a sample of PBMCs. The CDR3: CASRQGYEQYF. CDR3 in DNA: TGCGCCAGCCGACAGGGGTACGAGCAGTACTTC.